The rows below give T cell receptor beta chains drawn from one sample of a study of neurological immune-mediated disorders. TCRdb analysed the 5' RACE reads with MiXCR anew, one entry per CDR3 protein. The repertoire holds around 70,000 distinct CDR3 sequences, with 3.2% as singletons. Sequenced: PBMCs. These TCRs come from a woman in her forties or fifties with multiple sclerosis. The CDR3 runs from the conserved cysteine through the conserved F or W. D genes are given only for firm matches. Sizes are listed as once, few or many counts, or a class when the clone is expanded.

V	D	J	size	CDR3	DNA
TRBV20-1	.	TRBJ2-3	many	CSAIHGTDTQYF	TGCAGTGCTATTCACGGCACAGATACGCAGTATTTT
TRBV5-1	.	TRBJ1-1	many	CASSLGTATMNTEAFF	TGCGCCAGCAGCTTGGGGACAGCTACTATGAACACTGAAGCTTTCTTT
TRBV6-6	TRBD1	TRBJ1-1	many	CASSYPTGQGALNTEAFF	TGTGCCAGCAGTTACCCTACGGGACAGGGGGCGTTGAACACTGAAGCTTTCTTT
TRBV5-1	TRBD1	TRBJ2-2	many	CASSRTGGPGELFF	TGCGCCAGCAGCAGGACAGGGGGGCCCGGGGAGCTGTTTTTT
TRBV7-6	.	TRBJ1-6	many	CASSQNNSPLHF	TGTGCCAGCAGCCAAAATAATTCACCCCTCCACTTT
TRBV24-1	.	TRBJ2-3	many	CATSDPGTPAQYF	TGTGCCACCAGTGATCCCGGGACCCCGGCTCAGTATTTT
TRBV12-3/TRBV12-4	.	TRBJ2-3	many	CASRVGQSTDTQYF	TGTGCCAGCAGGGTAGGACAGAGCACAGATACGCAGTATTTT
TRBV4-1	TRBD2	TRBJ2-3	many	CASSQSLAGGPDTQYF	TGCGCCAGCAGCCAATCTCTAGCGGGGGGGCCGGATACGCAGTATTTT
TRBV20-1	.	TRBJ1-6	many	CSVERTSVGSPLHF	TGCAGTGTAGAAAGGACCAGCGTGGGGTCACCCCTCCACTTT
TRBV5-5	TRBD1	TRBJ2-7	many	CASSFGTGGEYEQYF	TGTGCCAGCAGCTTTGGGACAGGGGGAGAGTACGAGCAGTACTTC
TRBV18	TRBD2	TRBJ2-3	few	CASSPGTSGRQDTQYF	TGTGCCAGCTCACCAGGTACTAGCGGGAGGCAAGATACGCAGTATTTT
TRBV20-1	TRBD2	TRBJ2-1	many	CSARDQVSGSYNEQFF	TGCAGTGCTAGAGATCAGGTTAGCGGGAGCTACAATGAGCAGTTCTTC
TRBV5-1	TRBD1	TRBJ2-2	many	CASSFGQAGELFF	TGCGCCAGCAGTTTTGGACAGGCTGGGGAGCTGTTTTTT
TRBV29-1	.	TRBJ2-7	many	CSVVQGATYEQYF	TGCAGCGTTGTACAGGGCGCAACCTACGAGCAGTACTTC
TRBV27	.	TRBJ2-1	many	CASSLGSEQFF	TGTGCCAGCAGTCTCGGGTCTGAGCAGTTCTTC
TRBV10-3	TRBD2	TRBJ2-5	many	CAIARTSAQETQYF	TGTGCCATCGCGAGGACTAGCGCACAAGAGACCCAGTACTTC
TRBV20-1	TRBD1	TRBJ1-5	many	CSAIQGPFNQPQHF	TGCAGTGCTATACAGGGGCCTTTCAATCAGCCCCAGCATTTT
TRBV12-3/TRBV12-4	.	TRBJ1-1	many	CASSLAGYTEAFF	TGTGCCAGCAGTTTAGCAGGATATACTGAAGCTTTCTTT
TRBV24-1	TRBD2	TRBJ2-1	many	CATSDRSGGSLNEQFF	TGTGCCACCAGTGATCGCAGCGGGGGTTCCCTCAATGAGCAGTTCTTC
TRBV3-1	.	TRBJ2-5	many	CASSLNGAQYF	TGTGCCAGCAGCCTCAACGGGGCCCAGTACTTC
TRBV4-3	.	TRBJ2-3	many	CASSPVASGRTDTQYF	TGCGCCAGCAGCCCCGTGGCCAGCGGGCGCACAGATACGCAGTATTTT
TRBV9	.	TRBJ2-1	many	CASSVAFYNEQFF	TGTGCCAGCAGCGTAGCCTTCTACAATGAGCAGTTCTTC
TRBV6-2/TRBV6-3	TRBD2	TRBJ2-3	many	CAASGTRDTQYF	TGTGCCGCCTCCGGGACTAGAGATACGCAGTATTTT
TRBV20-1	.	TRBJ1-4	many	CSARVDEKLFF	TGCAGTGCTAGAGTCGATGAAAAACTGTTTTTT
TRBV5-6	.	TRBJ2-7	medium-sized	CASSLDLLDSYEQYF	TGTGCCAGCAGCTTGGATCTTCTTGACTCCTACGAGCAGTACTTC
TRBV9	TRBD1	TRBJ1-5	many	CASSADPDRANQPQHF	TGTGCCAGCAGCGCTGACCCAGACAGGGCGAATCAGCCCCAGCATTTT
TRBV20-1	.	TRBJ2-7	many	CSACDRAYEQYF	TGCAGTGCCTGCGACCGGGCTTACGAGCAGTACTTC
TRBV29-1	TRBD2	TRBJ2-3	many	CSGLAGVGSTDTQYF	TGCAGCGGCCTAGCGGGAGTAGGTAGCACAGATACGCAGTATTTT
TRBV20-1	.	TRBJ2-5	many	CSAPGPLEETQYF	TGCAGTGCGCCGGGACCCCTAGAGGAGACCCAGTACTTC
TRBV7-3	.	TRBJ2-2	few	CASSLTSATGELFF	TGTGCCAGCAGCTTAACGAGCGCCACCGGGGAGCTGTTTTTT
TRBV20-1	.	TRBJ2-2	many	CSAPFRGTVDTGELFF	TGCAGTGCTCCGTTCCGGGGGACGGTGGACACCGGGGAGCTGTTTTTT
TRBV11-2	TRBD2	TRBJ2-2	many	CASSLLSGAGELFF	TGTGCCAGCAGCCTCCTTAGCGGGGCCGGGGAGCTGTTTTTT
TRBV5-1	.	TRBJ1-2	many	CASSRAGRENYGYTF	.
TRBV7-6	TRBD1	TRBJ1-1	many	CASSPGQGTAGAFF	TGTGCCAGCAGCCCCGGACAGGGGACGGCGGGAGCTTTCTTT
TRBV10-3	TRBD1	TRBJ1-2	many	CAISGWGQDGSFYGYTF	TGTGCCATCAGTGGCTGGGGACAGGACGGTTCCTTCTATGGCTACACCTTC
TRBV20-1	.	TRBJ2-7	many	CSARDGLAGDEQYF	TGCAGTGCTAGAGATGGGCTAGCAGGCGACGAGCAGTACTTC
TRBV5-1	.	TRBJ2-3	many	CASSLGSTDTQYF	TGCGCCAGCAGCTTGGGAAGCACAGATACGCAGTATTTT
TRBV4-3	.	TRBJ1-6	few	CASRKGNSTLNF	TGCGCCAGCAGGAAGGGGAATTCAACCCTCAACTTT
TRBV7-2	.	TRBJ1-2	many	CASSSLRDFYGYTF	TGTGCCAGCAGCTCCCTGCGGGACTTCTATGGCTACACCTTC
TRBV3-1	.	TRBJ1-1	many	CASSQQGRGTEAFF	TGTGCCAGCAGCCAACAGGGACGAGGGACTGAAGCTTTCTTT
TRBV6-2/TRBV6-3	TRBD1	TRBJ2-6	many	CASSSTGVVGAGANVLTF	TGTGCCAGCAGTTCGACAGGGGTGGTTGGTGCTGGGGCCAACGTCCTGACTTTC
TRBV5-1	TRBD1	TRBJ2-7	many	CASSTGQGSQSEQYF	TGCGCCAGCAGCACCGGACAGGGAAGTCAGTCCGAGCAGTACTTC
TRBV12-3/TRBV12-4	TRBD2	TRBJ2-7	many	CASSLYLAGGLEQYF	TGTGCCAGCAGTTTGTACCTAGCGGGAGGTCTCGAGCAGTACTTC
TRBV27	.	TRBJ1-5	many	CASSLLGGQPQHF	TGTGCCAGCAGTTTGCTTGGGGGTCAGCCCCAGCATTTT
TRBV12-3/TRBV12-4	.	TRBJ2-1	many	CASNRRIDNEQFF	TGTGCCAGCAACCGACGTATCGACAATGAGCAGTTCTTC
TRBV5-4	.	TRBJ2-3	many	CASSLGASTDTQYF	TGTGCCAGCAGCTTAGGAGCTAGCACAGATACGCAGTATTTT
TRBV6-5	TRBD2	TRBJ2-3	many	CASRTRGGGAGTDTQYF	TGTGCCAGCAGAACCCGGGGCGGGGGGGCCGGCACAGATACGCAGTATTTT
TRBV6-6	.	TRBJ2-1	many	CASFRDEYNEQFF	TGTGCCAGCTTCCGGGACGAATATAATGAGCAGTTCTTC
TRBV7-2	.	TRBJ2-7	many	CASSSLGSEQYF	TGTGCCAGCAGCTCTCTGGGGTCCGAGCAGTACTTC